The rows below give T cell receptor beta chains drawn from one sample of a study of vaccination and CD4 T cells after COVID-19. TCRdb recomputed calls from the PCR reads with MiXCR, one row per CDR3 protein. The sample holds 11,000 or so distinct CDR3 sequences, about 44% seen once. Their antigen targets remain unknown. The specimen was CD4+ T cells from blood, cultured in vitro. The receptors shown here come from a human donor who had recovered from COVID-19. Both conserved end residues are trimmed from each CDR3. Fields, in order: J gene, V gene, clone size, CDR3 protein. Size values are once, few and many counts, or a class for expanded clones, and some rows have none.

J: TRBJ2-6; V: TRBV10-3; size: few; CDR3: ASSTVRGANVLT
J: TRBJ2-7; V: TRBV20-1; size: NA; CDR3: SAIRGSGEVYEQY
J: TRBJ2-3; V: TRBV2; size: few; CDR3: ASRQGLTSTDTQY
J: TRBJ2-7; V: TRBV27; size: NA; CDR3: ASRGMGRSYEQY
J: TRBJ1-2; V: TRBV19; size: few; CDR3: ASQGAAGYT
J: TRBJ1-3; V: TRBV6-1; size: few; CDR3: ASSGVRSGNTIY
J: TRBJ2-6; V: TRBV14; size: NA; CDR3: ASSQDQGWDYSGANVLT
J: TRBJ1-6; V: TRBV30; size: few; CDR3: AWSEGYRPSSYNSPLH
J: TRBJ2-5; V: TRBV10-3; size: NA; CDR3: AITSGEGETQY
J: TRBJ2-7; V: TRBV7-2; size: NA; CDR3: ASSVGTSVTYEQY
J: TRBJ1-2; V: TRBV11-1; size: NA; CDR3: ASSFFSYGYT
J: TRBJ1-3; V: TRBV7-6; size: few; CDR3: ASSSRQGNTIY
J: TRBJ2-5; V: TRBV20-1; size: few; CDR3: SAGERGAQETQY
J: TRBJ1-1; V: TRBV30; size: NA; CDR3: AWRVGGYTEAF
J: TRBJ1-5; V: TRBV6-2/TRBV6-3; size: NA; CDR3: ASSYSRRWVREKRDSNQPQH
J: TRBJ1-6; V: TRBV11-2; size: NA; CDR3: ASSLGTGTLGSPLH
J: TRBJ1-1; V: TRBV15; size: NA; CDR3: ATSRVEGLRPMVTEAF
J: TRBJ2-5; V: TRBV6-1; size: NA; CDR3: ASSPGLQETQY
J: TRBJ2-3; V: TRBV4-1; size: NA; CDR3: ASRPGGAGRSTDTQY
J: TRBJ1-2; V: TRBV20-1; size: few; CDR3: SARPTGERGYT
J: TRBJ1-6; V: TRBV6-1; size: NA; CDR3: ASSERGQGYNSPLH
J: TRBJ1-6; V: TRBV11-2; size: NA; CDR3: ASSPGGTHSPLH
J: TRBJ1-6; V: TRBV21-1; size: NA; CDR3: ASLQDRGDSPLH
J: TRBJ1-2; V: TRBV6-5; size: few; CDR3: ASSYGGVDGYT
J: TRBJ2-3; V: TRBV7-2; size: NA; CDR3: ASSLNGHLAVSDTQY
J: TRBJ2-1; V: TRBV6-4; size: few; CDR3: ASSDSRRGNEQF
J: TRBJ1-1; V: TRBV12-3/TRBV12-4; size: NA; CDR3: ASSSRGGVPNEAF
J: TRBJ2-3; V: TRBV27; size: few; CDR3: ASSLLSTSTDTQY
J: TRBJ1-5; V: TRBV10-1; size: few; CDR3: ASSESCGSGIQPQH
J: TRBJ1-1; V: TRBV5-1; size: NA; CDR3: ASKLLGETEAF
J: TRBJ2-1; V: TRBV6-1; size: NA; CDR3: ASSRLAVGNNEQF
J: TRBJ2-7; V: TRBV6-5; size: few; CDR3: ASSSPLGREQY
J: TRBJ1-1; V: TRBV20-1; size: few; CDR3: SAQRQVLGMNTEAF
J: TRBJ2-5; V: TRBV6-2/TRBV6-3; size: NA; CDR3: ASSSPRFSGGLYQETQY
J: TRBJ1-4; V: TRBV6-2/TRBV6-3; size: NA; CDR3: ASSYSIKINEKLF
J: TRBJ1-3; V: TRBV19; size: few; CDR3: ASSPVGGNTIY
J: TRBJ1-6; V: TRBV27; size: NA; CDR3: ASSFGSYNSPLH
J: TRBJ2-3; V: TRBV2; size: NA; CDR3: ASSTTDTQY
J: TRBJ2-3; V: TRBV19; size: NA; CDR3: ASSIVARGRNTQY
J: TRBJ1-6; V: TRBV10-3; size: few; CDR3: ATQTVGPGESPLH
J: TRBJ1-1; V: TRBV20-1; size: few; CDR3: SARKDNTEAF
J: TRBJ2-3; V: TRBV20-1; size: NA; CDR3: SARGSGGALGDTQY
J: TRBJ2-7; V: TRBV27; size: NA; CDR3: ASSPDWSYEQY
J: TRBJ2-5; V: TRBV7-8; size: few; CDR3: ASSRIHTSGGAHSRETQY
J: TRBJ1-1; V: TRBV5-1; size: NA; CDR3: ASSLRQANTEAF
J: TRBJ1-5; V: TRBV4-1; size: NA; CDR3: ASSPIRGNQPQH
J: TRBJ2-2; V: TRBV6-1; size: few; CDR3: ASRGLGTGELF
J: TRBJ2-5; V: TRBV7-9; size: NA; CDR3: ASSRGRRETQY
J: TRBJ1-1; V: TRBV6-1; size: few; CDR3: ASRSPGRKSRDTEAF
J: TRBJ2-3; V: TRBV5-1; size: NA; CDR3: ASSWDSSTDTQY
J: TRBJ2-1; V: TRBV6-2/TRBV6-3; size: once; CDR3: ASSYVGSGYNEQF
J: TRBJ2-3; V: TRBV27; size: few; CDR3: ASSPGQLGDTQY
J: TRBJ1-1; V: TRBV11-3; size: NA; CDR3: ASSFPRSPEAF
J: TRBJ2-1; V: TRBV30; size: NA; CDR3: AWSVRGDEQF